The T cell receptor beta chain described here comes from a study of blood T cell repertoires in COVID-19. On the study more broadly: From T cells, B-cell-depleted T cells, or PBMCs came the material, which was cDNA or gDNA.

This CDR3 spans 19 amino acids. Trimming took 8 bases from V and 4 from J; bases not matched to a gene: 20. CDR1 is WNHNN and CDR2 is SYGVQD in the germline V gene (reference sequence). As processed by the authors: Amplification with reference gene primers provided the estimates of nucleated cell counts. Clones were sequenced by immunoSEQ multiplex PCR, and TCRdb holds only the in-frame ones, with some missing. V and J calls and clone size come straight from that table; D and trimming were deduced from the DNA. The sample consists of 270,000 or so clones, approximately 90% of them appearing once. The TCR comes from a man aged 40-55 years with acute or convalescent COVID-19. The sample was peripheral blood. The chain is built from TRBV10-1 and TRBJ2-2; 9 nucleotides line up with TRBD2. This CDR3 reads CASGPGGRRGGRGTGELFF. CDR3 DNA sequence: TGCGCCAGCGGACCCGGGGGTCGGCGGGGGGGCCGGGGCACCGGGGAGCTGTTTTTT.